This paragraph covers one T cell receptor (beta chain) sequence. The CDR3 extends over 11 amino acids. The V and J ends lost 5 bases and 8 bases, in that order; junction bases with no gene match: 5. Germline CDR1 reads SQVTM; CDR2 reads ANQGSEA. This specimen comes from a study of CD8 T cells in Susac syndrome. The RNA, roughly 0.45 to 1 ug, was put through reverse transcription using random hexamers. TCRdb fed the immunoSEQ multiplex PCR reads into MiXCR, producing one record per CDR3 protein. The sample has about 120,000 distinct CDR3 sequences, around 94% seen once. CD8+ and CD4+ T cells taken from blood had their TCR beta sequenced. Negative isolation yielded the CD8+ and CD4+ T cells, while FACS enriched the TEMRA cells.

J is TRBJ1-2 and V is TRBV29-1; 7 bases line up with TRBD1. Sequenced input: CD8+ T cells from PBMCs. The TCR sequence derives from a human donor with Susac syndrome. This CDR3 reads CSVPDRVGYTF. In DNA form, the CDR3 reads TGCAGCGTTCCTGACAGGGTCGGCTACACCTTC.